The clone carrying this T cell receptor (beta chain) was recorded once. This record belongs to a study of cytomegalovirus exposure and HLA in healthy donors. About the study: About 85 million unique TCRs from HLA-typed donors were held in an early release of data. Genetic ancestry analysis placed around 76% of the 398 donors that were genotyped in the Caucasian-associated cluster.

The CDR3 is 14 amino acids. Per germline, CDR1 SGHAT and CDR2 FQNNGV. V was cut by 5 bases and J by 5 bases, with 12 bases left in between. In the PCR, 60 Vbeta and 13 Jbeta primers were used. Libraries were prepared by immunoSEQ multiplex PCR; TCRdb keeps only in-frame clonotypes and omits some of them. The sample records around 210,000 clones, approximately 78% being singletons. Sequencing was performed on PBMCs. This clonotype was sampled from a woman aged 40 to 50 in good health and CMV-seronegative. The chain is built from TRBV11-2 and TRBJ1-4; D gene ambiguous. The CDR3 is CASSLRRVNEKLFF. The DNA for the CDR3 is TGTGCCAGCAGCCTGAGACGGGTGAATGAAAAACTGTTTTTT.